This record covers a single T cell receptor (beta chain). Method: immunoSEQ multiplex PCR; TCRdb's copy keeps in-frame clones and lacks some. The sample lists approximately 230,000 clones; nearly 90% were seen once. The CDR3 totals 13 residues. Per germline, CDR1 SQVTM and CDR2 ANQGSEA. J lost 5 bases, V lost 7 bases, and 9 bases had no gene match. This sample was included in a study of blood T cell repertoires in COVID-19. The overall study: Collection of acute and convalescent COVID-19 samples took place in the United States, Italy and Spain.

The rearrangement links TRBV29-1 to TRBJ2-5; TRBD1 aligns across 8 bases. The sequenced material came from peripheral blood. The receptor was derived from a man younger than 35 with active or convalescent COVID-19. The CDR3 region is CSDLTGGLETQYF. The CDR3 DNA reads as TGCAGCGATCTTACAGGGGGACTGGAGACCCAGTACTTC.